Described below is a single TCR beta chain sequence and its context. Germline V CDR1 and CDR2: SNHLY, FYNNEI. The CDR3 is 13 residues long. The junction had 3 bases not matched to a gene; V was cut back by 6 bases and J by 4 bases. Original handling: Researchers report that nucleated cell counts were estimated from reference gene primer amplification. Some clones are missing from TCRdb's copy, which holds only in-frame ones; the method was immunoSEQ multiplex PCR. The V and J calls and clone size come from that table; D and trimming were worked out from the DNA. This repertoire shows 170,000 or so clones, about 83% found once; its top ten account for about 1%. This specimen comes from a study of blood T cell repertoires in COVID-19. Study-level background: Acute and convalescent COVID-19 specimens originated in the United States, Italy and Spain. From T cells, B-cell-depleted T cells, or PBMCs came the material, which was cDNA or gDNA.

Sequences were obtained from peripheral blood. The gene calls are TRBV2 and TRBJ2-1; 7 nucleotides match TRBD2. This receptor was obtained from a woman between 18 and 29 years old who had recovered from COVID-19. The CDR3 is CASRVGGYNEQFF. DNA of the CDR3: TGTGCCAGCAGGGTGGGGGGGTACAATGAGCAGTTCTTC.